This paragraph reports one T cell receptor (beta chain). Its antigen is currently unknown. Sequencing used immunoSEQ multiplex PCR; TCRdb keeps in-frame clones, though not all of them. The sample lists 250,000 or so clones; roughly 90% were seen once. The data were taken from a study of cytomegalovirus exposure and HLA in healthy donors. Study results and limitations: The study listed approximately 170 cytomegalovirus-associated TCR beta chains. Per published reports, the classifier diagnosed cytomegalovirus status with high specificity and sensitivity. Whilst most TCR sequences proved rare, a subset of public TCRs occurred across many donors. In vitro work confirmed that three CMV-associated chains recognize CMV antigens.

From germline, CDR1 is SGHDT and CDR2 YYEEEE. V lost 0 bases, J lost 0 bases, and 9 bases lay in between. The CDR3 sequence is 15 residues long. The sequencing input was PBMCs. This receptor was obtained from a man aged 18 to 29 in good health and CMV-seropositive. V and J are TRBV5-6 and TRBJ2-5; D remains ambiguous. CDR3 bases: TGTGCCAGCAGCTTGGAAACAGATTACCAAGAGACCCAGTACTTC. Amino acid sequence: CASSLETDYQETQYF.